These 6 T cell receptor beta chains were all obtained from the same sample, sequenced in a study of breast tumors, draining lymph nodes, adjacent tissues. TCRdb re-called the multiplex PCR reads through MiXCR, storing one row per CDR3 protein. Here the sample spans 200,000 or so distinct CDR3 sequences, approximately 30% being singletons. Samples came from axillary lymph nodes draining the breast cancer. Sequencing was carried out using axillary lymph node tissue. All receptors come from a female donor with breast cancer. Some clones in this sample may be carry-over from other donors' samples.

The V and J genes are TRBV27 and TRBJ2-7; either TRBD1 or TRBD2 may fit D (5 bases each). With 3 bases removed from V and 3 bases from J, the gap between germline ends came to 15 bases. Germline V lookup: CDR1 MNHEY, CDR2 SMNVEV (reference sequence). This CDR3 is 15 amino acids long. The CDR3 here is CASSLAWGSFYEQYF. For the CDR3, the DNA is TGTGCCAGCAGTTTGGCTTGGGGGAGTTTCTACGAGCAGTACTTC.

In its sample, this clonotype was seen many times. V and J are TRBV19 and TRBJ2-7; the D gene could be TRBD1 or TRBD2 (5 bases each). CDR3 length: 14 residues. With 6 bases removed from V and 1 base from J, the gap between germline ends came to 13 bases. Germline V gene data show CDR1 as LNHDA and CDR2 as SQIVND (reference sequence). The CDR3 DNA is TGTGCCAGTAGCCTCCGGGACGGGTCCTACGAGCAGTACTTC. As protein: CASSLRDGSYEQYF. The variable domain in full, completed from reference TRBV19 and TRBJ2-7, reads DGGITQSPKYLFRKEGQNVTLSCEQNLNHDAMYWYRQDPGQGLRLIYYSQIVNDFQKGDIAEGYSVSREKKESFPLTVTSAQKNPTAFYLCASSLRDGSYEQYFGPGTRLTVT.

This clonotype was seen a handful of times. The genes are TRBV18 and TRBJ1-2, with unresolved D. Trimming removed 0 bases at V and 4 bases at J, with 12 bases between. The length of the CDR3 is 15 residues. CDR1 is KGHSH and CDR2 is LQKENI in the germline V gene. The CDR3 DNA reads TGTGCCAGCTCACCACCGGGAGGGCCTAGCTATGGCTACACCTTC. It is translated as CASSPPGGPSYGYTF.

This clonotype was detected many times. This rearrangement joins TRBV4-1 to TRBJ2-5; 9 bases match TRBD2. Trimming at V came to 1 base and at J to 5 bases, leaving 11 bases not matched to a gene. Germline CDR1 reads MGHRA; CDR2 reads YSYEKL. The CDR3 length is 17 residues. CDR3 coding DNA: TGCGCCAGCAGCCAAGTTGCGCGGGGGGGCGGTCGCGAGACCCAGTACTTC. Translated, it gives CASSQVARGGGRETQYF.

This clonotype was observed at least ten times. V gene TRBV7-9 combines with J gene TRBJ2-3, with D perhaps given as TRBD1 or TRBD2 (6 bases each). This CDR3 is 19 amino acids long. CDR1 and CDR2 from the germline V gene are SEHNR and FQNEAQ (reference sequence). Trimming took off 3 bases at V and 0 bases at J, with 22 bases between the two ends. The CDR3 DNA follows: TGTGCCAGCAGCTTTCTTAAGGTTAATCGGGGGCGGAGCACAGATACGCAGTATTTT. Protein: CASSFLKVNRGRSTDTQYF.

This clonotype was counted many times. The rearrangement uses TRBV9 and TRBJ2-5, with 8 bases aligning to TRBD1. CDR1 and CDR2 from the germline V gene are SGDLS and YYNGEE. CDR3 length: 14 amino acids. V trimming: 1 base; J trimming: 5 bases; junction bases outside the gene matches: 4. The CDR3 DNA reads TGTGCCAGCAGCGTATCCGACAGGGGTGAGACCCAGTACTTC. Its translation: CASSVSDRGETQYF.